These 27 T cell receptor beta chains were all obtained from the same sample, sequenced in a study of blood T cell repertoires in COVID-19. The protocol was immunoSEQ multiplex PCR, while the TCRdb copy is restricted to in-frame clones and leaves out a portion. The sample includes 150,000 to 200,000 clones, around 83% of them seen just once. Sequenced sample: peripheral blood. The receptors were gathered from a woman between 55 and 75 years old with acute or convalescent COVID-19.

In DNA, the CDR3 is TGTGCCACCAGTGACTCCAGCGGGAGAGTCAGCAATGAGCAGTTCTTC. This encodes CATSDSSGRVSNEQFF. J is TRBJ2-1 and V is TRBV24-1; 8 bases map to TRBD2. V shed 4 bases, J shed 6 bases, and the junction held 10 bases outside the gene matches. Germline CDR1 is KGHDR and CDR2 is SFDVKD. The CDR3 runs 16 residues.

Here the CDR3 reads CASTNRGWGGTLYEQYV. As DNA, the CDR3 is TGTGCCAGCACGAATAGGGGGTGGGGGGGTACCCTCTACGAGCAGTACGTC. The J gene is TRBJ2-7, the V gene TRBV2, with D possibly being TRBD2 (7 bases). V was trimmed by 7 bases and J by 3 bases, leaving 25 bases between them. Germline-derived CDR1 and CDR2 are SNHLY and FYNNEI. The CDR3 totals 17 residues.

In this sample, this clone turned up once. The chain links TRBV5-1 to TRBJ1-6; D is possibly TRBD1 (5 bases). CDR1 and CDR2 (germline): SGHRS, YFSETQ. Trimming took 1 base from V and 9 from J, leaving 11 bases between them. The length of the CDR3 is 14 residues. In nucleotides, the CDR3 is TGCGCCAGCAGCTTGTGGACAAGGAGTTCACCCCTCCACTTT. It encodes CASSLWTRSSPLHF.

The chain carries TRBV5-1 and TRBJ2-5; 11 bases are a match to TRBD2. This CDR3 is 14 amino acids long. Germline V CDR1 and CDR2: SGHRS, YFSETQ. After removal of 3 bases from V and 5 bases from J, the junction contained 3 bases not matched to a gene. The CDR3 coding sequence is TGCGCCAGCAGCTCGACTAGCGGGACCGAGACCCAGTACTTC. As protein: CASSSTSGTETQYF.

The chain links TRBV5-1 to TRBJ1-1, with 8 bases identical to TRBD1. CDR3 length: 17 amino acids. Trimming took 4 bases from V and 0 from J; bases not matched to a gene: 11. Per germline, CDR1 SGHRS and CDR2 YFSETQ. CDR3 protein: CASSHTQGADMNTEAFF. The CDR3 coding sequence is TGCGCCAGCAGCCATACTCAGGGGGCCGACATGAACACTGAAGCTTTCTTT.

There are a few counts of this clone. This chain uses TRBV4-1 with TRBJ1-5; D perhaps matches TRBD1 (6 bases). CDR1 and CDR2 (germline): MGHRA, YSYEKL. CDR3 length: 15 residues. Trimming took off 2 bases at V and 7 bases at J, with 15 bases between the two ends. CDR3 region: CASSQTTGIGQPQHF. The CDR3 DNA reads TGCGCCAGCAGCCAAACTACAGGGATAGGGCAGCCCCAGCATTTT.

The chain has TRBV5-1 and TRBJ1-1; tentative D call: TRBD1 (6 bases). V was pared by 4 bases and J by 0 bases, with 19 bases between. Germline CDR1 and CDR2: SGHRS and YFSETQ. CDR3 length equals 17 residues. CDR3 protein: CASSLQGWSLMNTEAFF. CDR3 nucleotide sequence: TGCGCCAGCAGCCTACAGGGCTGGAGCCTCATGAACACTGAAGCTTTCTTT.

The CDR3 reads CSASRGNTEAFF. In nucleotides, the CDR3 is TGCAGTGCTAGTCGGGGGAACACTGAAGCTTTCTTT. V gene TRBV20-1 combines with J gene TRBJ1-1; no reliable D call. There are 12 residues in the CDR3. Germline-derived CDR1 and CDR2 are DFQATT and SNEGSKA (reference sequence). Trimming removed 3 bases from V and 1 base from J, with 6 bases in between.

V usage is TRBV6-5 and J usage is TRBJ2-7; D remains ambiguous. With 6 bases removed from V and 2 bases from J, the gap between germline ends came to 5 bases. Germline V gene data show CDR1 as MNHEY and CDR2 as SVGAGI. The CDR3 is 11 residues long. Here the CDR3 reads CASSRAYEQYV. The CDR3 nucleotides are TGTGCCAGCAGCCGAGCCTACGAGCAGTACGTC.

V is TRBV19 and J is TRBJ1-6; TRBD1 agrees at 11 bases. Germline loops: CDR1 LNHDA, CDR2 SQIVND (reference sequence). J gave up 7 bases and V 8 bases, and 1 base lay outside the gene matches. CDR3 length equals 13 residues. The CDR3 region is CASWTGGNSPLHF. The CDR3, as DNA: TGTGCCAGTTGGACAGGGGGCAATTCACCCCTCCACTTT.

The chain combines TRBV3-1 (or the pseudogene TRBV3-2) with TRBJ2-7; TRBD1 matches 7 bases. J gave up 0 bases and V 4 bases, and 6 bases lay outside the gene matches. Germline V gene sequence: CDR1 LGHDT, CDR2 YNNKEL (reference sequence). The CDR3 loop spans 15 amino acids. The CDR3 protein is CASSRAPGGSYEQYF. CDR3 nucleotides: TGTGCCAGCAGCCGCGCCCCAGGGGGCTCCTACGAGCAGTACTTC.

The CDR3 DNA follows: TGTGCCAGCCAGGGGGCTGCTGAAGCTTTCTTT. Translating it yields CASQGAAEAFF. The chain has TRBV19 and TRBJ1-1; 8 bases fit TRBD1. The CDR3 consists of 11 residues. Germline CDR1 reads LNHDA; CDR2 reads SQIVND (reference sequence). V shed 9 bases, J shed 6 bases, and the junction held 3 bases outside the gene matches.

The V gene is TRBV6-5, the J gene TRBJ2-4; D uncertain. Germline CDR1 MNHEY, CDR2 SVGAGI. The germline V and J ends were trimmed by 6 bases and 6 bases, with 3 bases remaining between them. The CDR3 has 10 residues. The chain's CDR3 is CASSGNIQYF. The CDR3 nucleotides read TGTGCCAGCAGCGGAAACATTCAGTACTTC.

This chain connects TRBV18 to TRBJ1-2; D uncertain. The CDR3 is 13 amino acids. CDR1 KGHSH and CDR2 LQKENI come from the germline V gene. Deletions cut 2 bases from V and 8 bases from J, with 12 bases between. This CDR3 reads CASSPIEAEGYTF. The CDR3 DNA sequence: TGTGCCAGCTCACCAATCGAGGCAGAAGGCTACACCTTC.

V gene TRBV5-1 combines with J gene TRBJ1-1, with TRBD1 as a possible D gene (6 bases). The germline V gene has CDR1 SGHRS and CDR2 YFSETQ. The CDR3 spans 15 residues. Trimming took off 2 bases at V and 4 bases at J, with 15 bases between the two ends. The chain's CDR3 is CASSFGHRVGTEAFF. CDR3 coding DNA: TGCGCCAGCAGCTTTGGCCACAGGGTAGGCACTGAAGCTTTCTTT.

The V and J genes are TRBV7-2 and TRBJ1-1; 8 bases are shared with TRBD1. Trimming took 1 base from V and 0 from J; bases not matched to a gene: 10. The germline V gene has CDR1 SGHTA and CDR2 FQGNSA. This CDR3 is 18 amino acids long. CDR3 in DNA: TGTGCCAGCAGCTTAGTAGCCGCAGGGGGCGCGGTGAACACTGAAGCTTTCTTT. Protein: CASSLVAAGGAVNTEAFF.

The chain has TRBV3-1 (or the pseudogene TRBV3-2) and TRBJ1-1; possible D gene TRBD1, 5 bases. The CDR3 sequence is 14 residues long. Looked up from germline, CDR1 is LGHDT and CDR2 is YNNKEL (reference sequence). V was clipped by 0 bases and J by 11 bases, with 16 bases between them. CDR3 sequence reads: CASSQEGRGWSAFF. The CDR3 coding sequence is TGTGCCAGCAGCCAAGAGGGGCGAGGTTGGAGTGCTTTCTTT.

A note on this clone: Additional DNA sequences in this sample encode the identical CDR3. The chain links TRBV9 to TRBJ2-7; weak D call: TRBD2 (5 bases). The CDR3 contains 14 residues. Germline V gives CDR1 SGDLS, CDR2 YYNGEE. The V end lost 0 bases, the J end lost 0 bases, and 7 bases lay between the germline ends. The CDR3 DNA reads as TGTGCCAGCAGCGTAGGAGGGAGCTCCTACGAGCAGTACTTC. It yields the protein CASSVGGSSYEQYF.

This rearrangement joins TRBV10-3 to TRBJ2-7; the D gene is possibly TRBD1 (5 bases). With 8 bases removed from V and 6 bases from J, the gap between germline ends came to 14 bases. In germline, CDR1 is ENHRY, CDR2 SYGVKD. The CDR3 covers 12 residues. The CDR3 reads CAISRVTGEQYF. Written as DNA, the CDR3 is TGTGCCATCTCCAGGGTGACGGGCGAGCAGTACTTC.

The rearrangement uses TRBV29-1 and TRBJ2-1; the D is unclear. Germline V CDR1 and CDR2: SQVTM, ANQGSEA. This CDR3 region has 13 residues. The germline V and J ends were trimmed by 1 base and 4 bases, with 8 bases remaining between them. The CDR3 bases are TGCAGCGTTGAAGGACCAGGATACAATGAGCAGTTCTTC. Amino acids: CSVEGPGYNEQFF.

V gene TRBV5-1 combines with J gene TRBJ2-1, with D possibly matching TRBD2 (6 bases). Germline values: CDR1 SGHRS, CDR2 YFSETQ. Deletions cut 2 bases from V and 5 bases from J, with 14 bases between. The CDR3 loop spans 15 amino acids. The CDR3 coding sequence is TGCGCCAGCAGCTTTATGCGGGAATTGGACAATGAGCAGTTCTTC. It translates to CASSFMRELDNEQFF.

This sequence joins TRBV11-1 and TRBJ1-5; D not resolved. Looked up from germline, CDR1 is SGHAT and CDR2 is FQDESV (reference sequence). V lost 5 bases and J lost 2, with 10 bases in between. This CDR3 region has 14 residues. In DNA, the CDR3 is TGTGCCAGCAGCCCCGGTGAAGGCAATCAGCCCCAGCATTTT. It is translated as CASSPGEGNQPQHF.

This clone was recorded a few times. V gene TRBV7-8 combines with J gene TRBJ2-1; 14 bases are a match to TRBD2. The J segment lost 5 bases and the V segment lost 5 bases, leaving 2 bases of the junction unmatched. This CDR3 has 15 residues. Per germline, CDR1 SGHVS and CDR2 FQNEAQ. CDR3 nucleotide sequence: TGTGCCAGCAGCAGGGGACTAGCGGGGGACAATGAGCAGTTCTTC. It yields the protein CASSRGLAGDNEQFF.

The CDR3 spells CASSRGGFGYTF. CDR3 nucleotide sequence: TGTGCCAGCAGCAGAGGGGGCTTCGGCTACACCTTC. This chain links TRBV7-6 with TRBJ1-2; 7 positions agree with TRBD1. Germline loops: CDR1 SGHVS, CDR2 FNYEAQ. After removal of 5 bases from V and 8 bases from J, the junction contained 5 bases not matched to a gene. The CDR3 length is 12 residues.

The chain recombines TRBV6-5 with TRBJ2-7, with 7 bases that match TRBD2. The germline CDR1 and CDR2 sequences are MNHEY and SVGAGI. This CDR3 region has 12 residues. Trimming removed 8 bases from V and 1 base from J; junction bases left unmatched: 2. The CDR3 bases are TGTGCCAGCGGGGGGGGATCCTACGAGCAGTACTTC. It yields the protein CASGGGSYEQYF.

The rearrangement joins TRBV3-1 (or the pseudogene TRBV3-2) to TRBJ1-2; the D gene is possibly TRBD1 (5 bases). CDR3 length: 12 amino acids. The V and J ends lost 2 bases and 8 bases respectively, with 9 bases between them. Germline values: CDR1 LGHDT, CDR2 YNNKEL (reference sequence). CDR3 in DNA: TGTGCCAGCAGCCAACCAGGGATGGGCTACACCTTC. It specifies CASSQPGMGYTF.

This chain joins TRBV2 and TRBJ2-7; 7 nucleotides match TRBD1. After removal of 6 bases from V and 4 bases from J, the junction contained 6 bases not matched to a gene. This CDR3 is 13 amino acids long. Germline V gene lookup returns CDR1 SNHLY and CDR2 FYNNEI. The CDR3 DNA sequence: TGTGCCAGCAGAGGGGGCTCGCGTTACGAGCAGTACTTC. It encodes CASRGGSRYEQYF.